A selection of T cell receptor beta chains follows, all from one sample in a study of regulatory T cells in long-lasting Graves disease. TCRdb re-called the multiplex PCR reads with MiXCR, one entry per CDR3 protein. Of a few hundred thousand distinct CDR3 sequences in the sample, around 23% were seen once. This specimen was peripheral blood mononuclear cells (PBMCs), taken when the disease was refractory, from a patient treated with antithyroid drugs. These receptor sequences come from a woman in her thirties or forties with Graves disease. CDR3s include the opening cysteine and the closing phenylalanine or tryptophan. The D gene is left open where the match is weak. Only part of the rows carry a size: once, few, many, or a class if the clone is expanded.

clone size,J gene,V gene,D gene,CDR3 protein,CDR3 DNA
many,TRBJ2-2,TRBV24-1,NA,CATSVASFNGELFF,TGTGCCACCAGTGTAGCGAGCTTCAACGGGGAGCTGTTTTTT
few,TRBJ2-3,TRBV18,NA,CASSQQDTQYF,TGTGCCAGCTCCCAGCAAGATACGCAGTATTTT
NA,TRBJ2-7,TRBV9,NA,CASSVEPRPSYEQYF,TGTGCCAGCAGCGTAGAACCGAGGCCATCCTACGAGCAGTACTTC
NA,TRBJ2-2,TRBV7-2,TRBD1,CASSFDRESINGELFF,TGTGCCAGCAGCTTCGACAGGGAATCCATTAACGGGGAGCTGTTTTTT
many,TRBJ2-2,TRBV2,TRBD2,CASSDSGTRFGELFF,TGTGCCAGCAGCGATAGCGGGACCCGTTTCGGGGAGCTGTTTTTT
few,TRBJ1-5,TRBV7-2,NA,CASSLSSLEPQHF,TGTGCCAGCAGCTTATCCAGCCTTGAGCCCCAGCATTTT
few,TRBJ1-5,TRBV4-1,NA,CASSQEGGGSPQHF,TGCGCCAGCAGCCAAGAGGGAGGAGGAAGCCCCCAGCATTTT
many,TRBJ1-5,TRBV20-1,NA,CSARSGSQPQHF,TGCAGTGCTAGGTCGGGGAGCCAGCCCCAGCATTTT
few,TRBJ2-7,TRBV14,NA,CASSQAAAGSYEQYF,TGTGCCAGCAGCCAAGCAGCCGCGGGATCCTACGAGCAGTACTTC
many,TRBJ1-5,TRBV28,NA,CASSFVQGFSNQPQHF,TGTGCCAGCAGTTTTGTCCAGGGTTTTAGCAATCAGCCCCAGCATTTT
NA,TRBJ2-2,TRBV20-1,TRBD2,CSARGGLAATGELFF,TGCAGTGCTAGAGGGGGACTAGCGGCCACCGGGGAGCTGTTTTTT
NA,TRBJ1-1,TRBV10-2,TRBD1,CASSTRDRGPNTEAFF,TGCGCCAGCAGTACCCGGGACAGGGGGCCTAACACTGAAGCTTTCTTT
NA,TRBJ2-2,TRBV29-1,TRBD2,CSVKGLAGDPGELFF,TGCAGCGTTAAGGGGCTAGCGGGAGATCCCGGGGAGCTGTTTTTT
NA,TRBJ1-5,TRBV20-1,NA,CSARNYEGGQPQHF,TGCAGTGCTAGAAACTATGAGGGTGGTCAGCCCCAGCATTTT
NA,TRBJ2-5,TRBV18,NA,CASSQRPEAQYF,TGTGCCAGCTCACAAAGACCGGAGGCCCAGTACTTC
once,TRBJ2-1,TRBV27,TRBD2,CASSSAGRAGEQFF,TGTGCCAGCAGTTCGGCAGGGAGGGCCGGTGAGCAGTTCTTC
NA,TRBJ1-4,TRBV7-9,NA,CASSLGDRLNEKLFF,TGTGCCAGCAGCTTAGGGGACCGACTTAATGAAAAACTGTTTTTT
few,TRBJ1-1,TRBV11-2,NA,CASSLDVGGRAFF,TGTGCCAGCAGCTTAGACGTTGGGGGGAGAGCTTTCTTT
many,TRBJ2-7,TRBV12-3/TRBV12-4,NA,CASSFFRTSYEQYF,TGTGCCAGCAGTTTTTTTCGGACGTCCTACGAGCAGTACTTC
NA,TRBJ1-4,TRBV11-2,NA,CASSPFGGKLFF,TGTGCCAGCAGCCCCTTCGGGGGAAAACTGTTTTTT